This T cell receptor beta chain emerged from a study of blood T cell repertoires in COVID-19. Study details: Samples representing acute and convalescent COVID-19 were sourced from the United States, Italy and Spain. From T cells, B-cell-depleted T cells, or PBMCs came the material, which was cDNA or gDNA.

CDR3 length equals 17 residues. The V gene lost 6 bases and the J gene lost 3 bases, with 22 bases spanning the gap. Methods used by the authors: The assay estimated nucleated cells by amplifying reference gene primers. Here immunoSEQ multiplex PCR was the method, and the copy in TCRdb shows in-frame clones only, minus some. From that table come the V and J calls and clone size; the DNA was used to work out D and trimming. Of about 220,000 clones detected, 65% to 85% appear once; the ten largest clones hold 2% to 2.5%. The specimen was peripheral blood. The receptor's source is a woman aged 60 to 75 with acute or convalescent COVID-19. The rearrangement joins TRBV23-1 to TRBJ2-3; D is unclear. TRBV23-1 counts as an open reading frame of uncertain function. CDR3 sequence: CASSSIARCLGTDTQYF. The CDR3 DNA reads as TGCGCCAGCAGCTCGATAGCCCGTTGTCTCGGGACAGATACGCAGTATTTT.